This T cell receptor (beta chain) was captured by sequencing in a study of cytomegalovirus exposure and HLA in healthy donors. The CDR3 consists of 14 residues. V dropped 3 bases and J dropped 4 bases, with 10 bases sitting between them. The germline CDR1 and CDR2 sequences are MNHEY and SMNVEV (reference sequence). The repertoire was sequenced with immunoSEQ multiplex PCR; TCRdb's copy has only in-frame clones and lacks some. This sample has roughly 180,000 clones, with around nine tenths found just once. The gene calls are TRBV27 and TRBJ2-1; D remains unclear. The sample comprised PBMCs. The receptor was isolated from a young man in good health and CMV-seropositive. CDR3 region: CASSFSVGYNEQFF. The CDR3 DNA sequence: TGTGCCAGCAGTTTCAGTGTTGGATACAATGAGCAGTTCTTC.